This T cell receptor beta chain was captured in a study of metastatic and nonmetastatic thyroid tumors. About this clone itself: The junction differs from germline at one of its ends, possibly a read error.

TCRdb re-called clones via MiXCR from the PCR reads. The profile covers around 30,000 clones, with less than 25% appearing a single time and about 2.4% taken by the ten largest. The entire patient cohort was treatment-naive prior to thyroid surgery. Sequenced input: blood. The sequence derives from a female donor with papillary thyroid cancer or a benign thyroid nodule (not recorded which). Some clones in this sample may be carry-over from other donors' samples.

CDR3 nucleotides: TGCGCCAGCAGTATAGCGGGAGTCCCCTACCATGAGCAGTGCTTC. It codes for CASSIAGVPYHEQCF. The chain joins TRBV10-1 to TRBJ2-1; TRBD2 matches 9 bases. The CDR3 totals 15 residues. Germline CDR1 and CDR2: WNHNN and SYGVQD (reference sequence).